This TCR beta chain came from a study of preoperative IRX-2 immunotherapy in early breast cancer. The assay was immunoSEQ multiplex PCR, and TCRdb's table has in-frame clones only and misses some. The sample contains about 27,000 clones, approximately 80% of which appear only once. The CDR3 has 14 amino acids. Trimming cost V 5 bases and J 3 bases; bases outside gene matches: 6. The treatment here: preoperative locoregional IRX-2 cytokine immunotherapy. Patients received preoperative, locoregional IRX-2 cytokine immunotherapy in a phase Ib study. This sample comprised lymph node tissue, obtained before IRX-2 immunotherapy. The gene calls are TRBV7-1 and TRBJ1-2; 7 nucleotides align to TRBD1. TRBV7-1 is filed as an ORF, its function uncertain. This sequence was found in a human donor with breast cancer. The CDR3 coding sequence is TGTGCCAGCAGCACACCACAGGGGTACTATGGCTACACCTTC. Residues: CASSTPQGYYGYTF.